The rows below give T cell receptor beta chains drawn from one sample of a study of blood T cell repertoires in COVID-19. The repertoire was sequenced with immunoSEQ multiplex PCR; TCRdb's copy has only in-frame clones and lacks some. The sample consists of about 190,000 clones, 70% to 80% of them appearing once. The specimen sequenced was peripheral blood. The receptors originated from a woman in her forties or fifties with acute or convalescent COVID-19. CDR3s include the opening cysteine and the closing phenylalanine or tryptophan. The order of the fields is J gene, V gene, D gene, clone size, CDR3 DNA, CDR3 protein. The D gene is left open where the match is weak. Rows give clone size only sometimes, using once, few, many, or a class for an expanded clone.

TRBJ1-5	TRBV19	.	.	TGTGCCAGTAGTGTTCTAAGCAATCAGCCCCAGCATTTT	CASSVLSNQPQHF
TRBJ1-5	TRBV7-8	.	.	TGTGCCAGCAGCTCGTTACAGGGCCTTAGCAATCAGCCCCAGCATTTT	CASSSLQGLSNQPQHF
TRBJ2-2	TRBV7-2	TRBD2	.	TGTGCCAGCAGCTTAGCGGGGGGGTTATTCACCGGGGAGCTGTTTTTT	CASSLAGGLFTGELFF
TRBJ2-1	TRBV11-2	.	.	TGTGCCAGCAGCCTATCAGCTGGAGGAAACAATGAGCAGTTCTTC	CASSLSAGGNNEQFF
TRBJ1-2	TRBV19	.	.	TGTGCCAGTTCCGGACAATCGCGCTATGGCTACACCTTC	CASSGQSRYGYTF
TRBJ2-2	TRBV27	TRBD1	few	TGTGCCAGCAGTTTCGGGACAGGGGTCACCGGGGAGCTGTTTTTT	CASSFGTGVTGELFF
TRBJ2-7	TRBV7-2	TRBD1	.	TGTGCCAGCAGCTTGGAAGGGGGCTTATCCTACGAGCAGTACTTC	CASSLEGGLSYEQYF
TRBJ2-1	TRBV10-1	TRBD1	.	TGCGCCAGCAGTGAGTCCCCGGGACAGGGGGTAGATGAGCAGTTCTTC	CASSESPGQGVDEQFF
TRBJ2-1	TRBV13	TRBD2	.	TGTGCCAGCACGACTAGCCGATCTTCGTCTTACAATGAGCAGTTCTTC	CASTTSRSSSYNEQFF
TRBJ2-7	TRBV12-3/TRBV12-4	TRBD1	.	TGTGCCAGCAGAGCCGGACAGGGCTACGAGCAGTACTTC	CASRAGQGYEQYF
TRBJ2-2	TRBV15	TRBD1	.	TGTGCCACCAGCAGGGACAGGGGGCGCACCGGGGAGCTGTTTTTT	CATSRDRGRTGELFF
TRBJ1-2	TRBV25-1	.	.	TGTGCCAGCAGTGAGTCCAGGGACTATGGCTACACCTTC	CASSESRDYGYTF
TRBJ1-2	TRBV3-1/TRBV3-2	.	.	TGTGCCAGCAGCCAAGAAGCGCCTTATGGCTACACCTTC	CASSQEAPYGYTF
TRBJ2-7	TRBV27	.	.	TGTGCCAGCACTACCGGGGGAGAGCAGTACTTC	CASTTGGEQYF
TRBJ1-1	TRBV30	.	.	TGTGCCTGGATCGGTCCCCTGAACACTGAAGCTTTCTTT	CAWIGPLNTEAFF
TRBJ2-4	TRBV10-3	TRBD1	.	TGTGCCATCAGTGAGTCAGCAGGGGGACCGCCGGGAAACATTCAGTACTTC	CAISESAGGPPGNIQYF
TRBJ1-5	TRBV6-5	.	once	TGTGCCAGCAGAGGGTCGGGGTCCGGGCAGCCCCAGCATTTT	CASRGSGSGQPQHF
TRBJ1-6	TRBV5-1	TRBD1	.	TGCGCCAGCAGCCTACCGACAGGGAATAATTCACCCCTCCACTTT	CASSLPTGNNSPLHF
TRBJ2-3	TRBV19	.	few	TGTGCCAGTAAAAAGGGGCTTGTGACAGATACGCAGTATTTT	CASKKGLVTDTQYF
TRBJ1-2	TRBV19	.	.	TGTGCCAGTAGTATAGACGCGACAGGAGGAAACTATGGCTACACCTTC	CASSIDATGGNYGYTF
TRBJ1-1	TRBV5-6	.	.	TGTGCCAGCAGCCTTAGAGGGGGAAACACTGAAGCTTTCTTT	CASSLRGGNTEAFF
TRBJ1-2	TRBV19	TRBD1	.	TGTGCCAGTAGTATCCTTCCGGGACAGGGAAACTATGGCTACACCTTC	CASSILPGQGNYGYTF
TRBJ1-5	TRBV4-3	TRBD1	.	TGCGCCAGCAGCCAAGGGACAGGGGGGTTTCAGCCCCAGCATTTT	CASSQGTGGFQPQHF
TRBJ2-2	TRBV5-1	TRBD1	few	TGCGCCAGCAGCTCTACAGGGGCCATAAGTACCGGGGAGCTGTTTTTT	CASSSTGAISTGELFF
TRBJ1-4	TRBV11-2	TRBD1	.	TGTGCCAGCAGCTTCGGGACAGGGAATGAAAAACTGTTTTTT	CASSFGTGNEKLFF
TRBJ1-5	TRBV4-2	.	.	TGTGCCAGCAGCCAAGATGGAGGATGGAATCAGCCCCAGCATTTT	CASSQDGGWNQPQHF
TRBJ2-2	TRBV28	.	.	TGTGCCAGCAGGCGGACGAACACCGGGGAGCTGTTTTTT	CASRRTNTGELFF
TRBJ1-1	TRBV28	TRBD1	.	TGTGCCAGCAGTTTTAGCGGGACAGGGGATGGCACTGAAGCTTTCTTT	CASSFSGTGDGTEAFF
TRBJ2-7	TRBV6-5	TRBD2	.	TGTGCCAGCATTCTGACTAGCGGGACTCATTACGAGCAGTACTTC	CASILTSGTHYEQYF
TRBJ2-7	TRBV7-2	.	.	TGTGCCAGCAGCTTAGCAGGGAGATACGAGCAGTACTTC	CASSLAGRYEQYF
TRBJ1-2	TRBV3-1/TRBV3-2	.	.	TGTGCCAGCAGCCAAGAGAATGGGTGGGGCGGCTACACCTTC	CASSQENGWGGYTF
TRBJ2-4	TRBV24-1	.	.	TGTGCCACCAGTGATGGAGGGACAGCCAAAAACATTCAGTACTTC	CATSDGGTAKNIQYF
TRBJ2-2	TRBV7-2	.	few	TGTGCCAGCAGCTCCCCCCAGGGACAGAACACCGGGGAGCTGTTTTTT	CASSSPQGQNTGELFF
TRBJ1-4	TRBV6-1	.	.	TGTGCCAGCAGTGATCGGGGGAACAATGAAAAACTGTTTTTT	CASSDRGNNEKLFF
TRBJ2-6	TRBV7-2	TRBD1	.	TGTGCCAGCAGCTCTCGGGTGGGTCAGGGGGCGATAGGGGCCAACGTCCTGACTTTC	CASSSRVGQGAIGANVLTF
TRBJ1-5	TRBV19	.	.	TGTGCCAGTAGTCCAGGTAATCAGCCCCAGCATTTT	CASSPGNQPQHF
TRBJ1-5	TRBV28	TRBD1	.	TGTGCCAGCAGTCCCGGGGACAGGGTCCGTCAGCCCCAGCATTTT	CASSPGDRVRQPQHF
TRBJ2-7	TRBV18	.	.	TGTGCCAGCTCACCGGGGGGCTCCTACGAGCAGTACTTC	CASSPGGSYEQYF
TRBJ2-1	TRBV3-1/TRBV3-2	.	.	TGTGCCAGCAGCCCCCTTCCCCCCCTCCGGAGCTCCTACAATGAGCAGTTCTTC	CASSPLPPLRSSYNEQFF
TRBJ1-5	TRBV6-5	TRBD1	.	TGTGCCAGCAGTTACTCGACAGGGGATCAGCCCCAGCATTTT	CASSYSTGDQPQHF
TRBJ2-2	TRBV19	.	.	TGTGCCAGTACCCCCGTGAGTTACACCGGGGAGCTGTTTTTT	CASTPVSYTGELFF
TRBJ2-1	TRBV24-1	TRBD1	.	TGTGCCACCAGTGATTCCAGGACAGGGAACAATGAGCAGTTCTTC	CATSDSRTGNNEQFF
TRBJ2-2	TRBV7-8	TRBD1	.	TGTGCCAGCAGCTTCTCCGGGACAGGGGGCACCGGGGAGCTGTTTTTT	CASSFSGTGGTGELFF
TRBJ2-1	TRBV18	TRBD2	.	TGTGCCAGCTCACCGAGACTAGCGGGGGACAATGAGCAGTTCTTC	CASSPRLAGDNEQFF
TRBJ1-1	TRBV19	.	.	TGTGCCAGTAACGAGGGCTCCGAAGCTTTCTTT	CASNEGSEAFF
TRBJ2-7	TRBV6-5	TRBD1	.	TGTGCCAGCAGTTACCCCGGACAGGGCCCGGGTGACGAGCAGTACTTC	CASSYPGQGPGDEQYF
TRBJ2-7	TRBV6-1	.	.	TGTGCCAGCAGTGAGTTCCTTGGCAGGGCTGACTACGAGCAGTACTTC	CASSEFLGRADYEQYF
TRBJ1-2	TRBV5-8	TRBD1	.	TGTGCCAGCACCCCAAGGACAGGGGCTAACTATGGCTACACCTTC	CASTPRTGANYGYTF
TRBJ2-3	TRBV11-2	TRBD1	few	TGTGCCAGCAGCTCTTGGAGGGGACAGGGCCCAGATACGCAGTATTTT	CASSSWRGQGPDTQYF
TRBJ1-5	TRBV28	.	once	TGTGCCAGCAGTGCCGGCGGTTTCCGTCAGCCCCAGCATTTT	CASSAGGFRQPQHF
TRBJ2-7	TRBV10-1	.	.	TGCGCCAGCAGTGAGAATAAGGGGGCCTACGAGCAGTACTTC	CASSENKGAYEQYF
TRBJ2-2	TRBV19	TRBD2	.	TGTGCCAGTAGTATCGGTGGCACTAGCGGGTTGGCCGGGGAGCTGTTTTTT	CASSIGGTSGLAGELFF
TRBJ2-3	TRBV28	TRBD2	once	TGTGCCACCCGCGGTCCGGGAGGCCTCACAGATACGCAGTATTTT	CATRGPGGLTDTQYF
TRBJ1-4	TRBV6-6	TRBD1	once	TGTGCCAGCAGCCGAGGACAGGACGGCCTAAATGAAAAACTGTTTTTT	CASSRGQDGLNEKLFF
TRBJ2-1	TRBV7-2	.	.	TGTGCCAGCAGCTCCATCGACCGTCCCGAGGGTGAGCAGTTCTTC	CASSSIDRPEGEQFF